This entry concerns a single TCR beta chain. The antigen is unknown. The authors took one heparinised blood draw, averaging roughly 120 mL, from each donor. Sorted CD4+ subsets: naive, central memory, regulatory, stem cell-like memory (CD45RO/CCR7/CD25/CD127/CD95/CD27 panel). Sequencing targeted expressed TCRB transcripts, as all isolated RNA had been reverse transcribed. This table comes from immunoSEQ multiplex PCR, and its TCRdb copy is limited to in-frame clones, with some not included. This sample yields around 240,000 clones, of which over 8.5% are seen a single time; approximately 0.035% belongs to the top ten. The source of the sample is a study of beta chain features in type 1 diabetes. Study-wide points: Patients with Type 1 diabetes showed moderately but significantly shorter TCRB CDR3s in all four CD4+ subsets. The study notes PCR might favor shorter templates equally in patients and controls.

This sequence was found in a woman under 30 in good health. The sequenced sample was naive CD4+ T cells from blood.

The CDR3, as DNA: TGTGCCACCAGCAGAGCGATGGGACAGGGGGAAGGTTCACCCCTCCACTTT. It yields the protein CATSRAMGQGEGSPLHF. The chain links TRBV15 to TRBJ1-6; TRBD1 agrees at 11 bases. V trimming: 1 base; J trimming: 9 bases; junction bases outside the gene matches: 8. CDR1 is LNHNV and CDR2 is YYDKDF in the germline V gene (reference sequence). There are 17 residues in the CDR3.